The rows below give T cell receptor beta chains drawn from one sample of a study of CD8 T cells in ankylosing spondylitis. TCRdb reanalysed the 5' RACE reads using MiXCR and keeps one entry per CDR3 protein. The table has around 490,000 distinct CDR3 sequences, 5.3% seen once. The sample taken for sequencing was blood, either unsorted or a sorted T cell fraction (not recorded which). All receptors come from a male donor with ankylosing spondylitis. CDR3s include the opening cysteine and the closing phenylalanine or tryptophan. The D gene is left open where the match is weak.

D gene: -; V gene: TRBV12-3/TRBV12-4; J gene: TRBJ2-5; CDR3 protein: CASRRDRQETQYF
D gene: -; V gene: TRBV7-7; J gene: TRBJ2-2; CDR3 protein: CASSSWPLGAGELFF
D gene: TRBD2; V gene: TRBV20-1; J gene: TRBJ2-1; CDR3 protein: CSAEREGGNEQFF
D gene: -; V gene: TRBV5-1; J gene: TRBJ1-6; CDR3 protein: CASSLDRNSPLHF
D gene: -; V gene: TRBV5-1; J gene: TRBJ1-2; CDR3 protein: CASSFEMGRGGYTF
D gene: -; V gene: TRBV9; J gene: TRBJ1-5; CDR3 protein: CASSVVGQAGNQPQHF
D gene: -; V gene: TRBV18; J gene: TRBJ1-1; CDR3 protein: CASSPRAGINTEAFF
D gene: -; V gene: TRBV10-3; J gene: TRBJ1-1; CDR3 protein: CAMGGRGVDTEAFF
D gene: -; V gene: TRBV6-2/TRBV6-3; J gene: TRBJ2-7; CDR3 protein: CASSYSRWRGSMAEQYF
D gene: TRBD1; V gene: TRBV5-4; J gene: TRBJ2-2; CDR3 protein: CASSIDRGVGTGELFF
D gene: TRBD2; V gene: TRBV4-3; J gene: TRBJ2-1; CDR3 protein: CASSQGMPGLAGGPGNEQFF
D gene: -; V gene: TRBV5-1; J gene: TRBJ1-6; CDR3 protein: CASSLGGTNSPLHF
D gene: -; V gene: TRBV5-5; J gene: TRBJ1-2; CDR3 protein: CASRTAGSPGGYTF
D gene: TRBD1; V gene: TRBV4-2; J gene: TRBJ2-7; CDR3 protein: CASSQRDRGEGYEQYF
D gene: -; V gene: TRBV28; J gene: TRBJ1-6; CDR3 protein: CASTYEESAAGSPLHF
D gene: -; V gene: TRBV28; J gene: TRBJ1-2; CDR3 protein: CASSSPQSDGYTF
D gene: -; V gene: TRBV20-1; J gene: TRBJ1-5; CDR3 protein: CSVSGLNQPQHF
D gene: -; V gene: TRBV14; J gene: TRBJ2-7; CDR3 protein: CASSRAGFPYEQYF
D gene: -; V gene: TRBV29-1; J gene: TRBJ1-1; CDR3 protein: CSAADGDTEAFF
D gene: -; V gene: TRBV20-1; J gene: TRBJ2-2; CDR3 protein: CSAIRLGSNTGELFF
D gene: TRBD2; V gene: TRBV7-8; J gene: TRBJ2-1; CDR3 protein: CASSLGGSGSPYNEQFF
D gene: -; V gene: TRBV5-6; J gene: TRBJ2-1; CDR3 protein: CASSGVHLLYNEQFF
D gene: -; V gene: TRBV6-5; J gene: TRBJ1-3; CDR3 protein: CASSYDLSGSSGNTIYF
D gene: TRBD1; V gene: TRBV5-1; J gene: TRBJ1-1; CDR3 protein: CASSLAETGVSTEAFF
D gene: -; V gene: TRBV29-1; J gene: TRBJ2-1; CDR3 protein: CSAKRRDTYNEQFF
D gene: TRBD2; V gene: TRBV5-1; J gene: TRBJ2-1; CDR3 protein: CASSLKLAGGSYNEQFF
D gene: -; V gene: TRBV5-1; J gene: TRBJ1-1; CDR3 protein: CASSAQGTEAFF
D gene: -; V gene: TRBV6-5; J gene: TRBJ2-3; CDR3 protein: CASSSRTAAATDTQYF
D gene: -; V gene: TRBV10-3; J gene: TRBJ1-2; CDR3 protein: CAISDGVTNYGYTF
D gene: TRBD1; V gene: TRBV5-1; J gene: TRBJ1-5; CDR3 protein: CASNLDRDYQPQHF
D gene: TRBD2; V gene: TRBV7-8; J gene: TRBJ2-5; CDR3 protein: CASSLVLGTRYRETQYF
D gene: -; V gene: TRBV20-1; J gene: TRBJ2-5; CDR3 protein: CSAREKRNWYQETQYF
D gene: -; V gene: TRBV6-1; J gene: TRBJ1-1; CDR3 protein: CASSFILNTEAFF
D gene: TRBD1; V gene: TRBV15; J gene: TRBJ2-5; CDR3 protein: CATSTGTGSETQYF
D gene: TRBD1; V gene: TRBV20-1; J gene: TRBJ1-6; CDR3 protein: CSAHRGHGNSPLHF
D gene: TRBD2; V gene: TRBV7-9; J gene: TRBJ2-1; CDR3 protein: CASSLGTSHEQFF
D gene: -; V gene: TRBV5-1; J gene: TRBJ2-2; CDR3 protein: CASSPLGRTGELFF
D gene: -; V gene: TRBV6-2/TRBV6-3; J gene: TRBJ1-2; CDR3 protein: CASRTTPNNYGYTF
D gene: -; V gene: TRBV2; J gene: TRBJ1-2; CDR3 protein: CASSKGEGGYTF
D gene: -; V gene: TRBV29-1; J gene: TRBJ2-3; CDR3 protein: CSVLGVFSTDTQYF
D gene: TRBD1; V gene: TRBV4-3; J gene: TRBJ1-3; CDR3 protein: CASSLRTGAGNTIYF
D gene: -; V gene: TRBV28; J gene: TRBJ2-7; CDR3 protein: CASSSGQTEDEQYF
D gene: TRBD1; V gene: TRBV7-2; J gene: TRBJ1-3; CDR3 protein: CASSRDSSGNTIYF
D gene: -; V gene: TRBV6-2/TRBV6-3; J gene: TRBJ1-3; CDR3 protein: CASSSQGGGNTIYF
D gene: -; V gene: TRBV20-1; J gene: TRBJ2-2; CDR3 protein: CSASNGGTGTGELFF
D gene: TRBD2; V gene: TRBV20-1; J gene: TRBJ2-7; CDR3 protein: CSATGLADRRYEQYF
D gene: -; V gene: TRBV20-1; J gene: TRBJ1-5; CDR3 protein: CSASRSNQPQHF
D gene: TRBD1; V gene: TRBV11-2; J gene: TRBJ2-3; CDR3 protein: CANRGPTDTQYF
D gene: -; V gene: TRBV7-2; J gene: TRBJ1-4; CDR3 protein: CASSLMFNEKLFF
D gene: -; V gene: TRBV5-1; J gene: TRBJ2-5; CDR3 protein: CASSLYQQETQYF
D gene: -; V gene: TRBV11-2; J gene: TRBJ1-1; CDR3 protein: CASSPRGRAEAFF
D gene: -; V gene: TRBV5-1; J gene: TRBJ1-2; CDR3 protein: CASSLASGEGGGYTF
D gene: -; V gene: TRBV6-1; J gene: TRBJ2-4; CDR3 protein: CASSKTGLLAKNIQYF
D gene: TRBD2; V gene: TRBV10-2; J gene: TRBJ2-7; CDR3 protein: CASEKREYYPGEQYF
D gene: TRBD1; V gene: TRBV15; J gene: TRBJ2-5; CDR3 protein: CATSSRTGGSPETQYF
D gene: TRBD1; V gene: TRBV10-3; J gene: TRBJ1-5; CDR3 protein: CAISDRGGSNQPQHF
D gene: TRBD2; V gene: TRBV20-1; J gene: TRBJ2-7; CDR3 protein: CSARPPSGRLSYEQYF